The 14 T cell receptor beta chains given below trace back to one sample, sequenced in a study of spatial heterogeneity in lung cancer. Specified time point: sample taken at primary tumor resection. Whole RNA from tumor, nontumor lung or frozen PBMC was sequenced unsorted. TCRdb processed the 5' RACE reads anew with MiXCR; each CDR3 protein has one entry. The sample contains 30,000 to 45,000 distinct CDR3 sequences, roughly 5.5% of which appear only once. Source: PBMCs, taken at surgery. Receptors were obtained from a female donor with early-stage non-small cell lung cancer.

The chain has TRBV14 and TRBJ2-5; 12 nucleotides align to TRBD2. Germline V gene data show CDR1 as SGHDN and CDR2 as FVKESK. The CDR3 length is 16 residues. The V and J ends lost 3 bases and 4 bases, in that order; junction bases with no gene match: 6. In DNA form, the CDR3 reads TGTGCCAGCAGCCACCGGACTAGCGGGAAAAGAGAGACCCAGTACTTC. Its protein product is CASSHRTSGKRETQYF.

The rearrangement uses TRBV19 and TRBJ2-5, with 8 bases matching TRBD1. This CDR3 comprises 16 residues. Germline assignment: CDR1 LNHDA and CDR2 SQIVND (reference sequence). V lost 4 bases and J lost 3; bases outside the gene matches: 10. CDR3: CASSTWTGSNKETQYF. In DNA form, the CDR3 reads TGTGCCAGTAGTACCTGGACAGGGAGTAATAAAGAGACCCAGTACTTC.

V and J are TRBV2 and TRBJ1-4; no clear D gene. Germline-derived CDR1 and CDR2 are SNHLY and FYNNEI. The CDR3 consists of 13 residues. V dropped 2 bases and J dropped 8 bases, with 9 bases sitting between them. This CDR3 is CASSERIGEKLFF. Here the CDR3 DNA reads TGTGCCAGCAGTGAACGGATTGGCGAAAAACTGTTTTTT.

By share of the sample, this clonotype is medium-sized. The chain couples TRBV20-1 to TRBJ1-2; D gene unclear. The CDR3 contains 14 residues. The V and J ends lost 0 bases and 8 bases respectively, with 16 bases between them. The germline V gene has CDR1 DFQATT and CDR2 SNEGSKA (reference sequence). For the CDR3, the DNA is TGCAGTGCTAGAGATCTTCGGCGGGTTATAGGCTACACCTTC. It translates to CSARDLRRVIGYTF.

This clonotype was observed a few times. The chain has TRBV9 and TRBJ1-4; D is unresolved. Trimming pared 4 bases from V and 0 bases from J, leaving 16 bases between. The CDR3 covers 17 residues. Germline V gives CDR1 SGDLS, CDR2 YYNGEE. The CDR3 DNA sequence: TGTGCCAGCAGCCCTCGCCCCGACGGAGCAACTAATGAAAAACTGTTTTTT. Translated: CASSPRPDGATNEKLFF.

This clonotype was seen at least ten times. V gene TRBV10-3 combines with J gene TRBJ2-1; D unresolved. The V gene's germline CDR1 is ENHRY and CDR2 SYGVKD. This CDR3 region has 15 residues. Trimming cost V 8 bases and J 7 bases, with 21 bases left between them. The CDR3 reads CAIQSVVQDVNEQFF. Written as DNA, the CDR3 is TGTGCCATCCAGTCAGTTGTGCAAGACGTTAATGAGCAGTTCTTC.

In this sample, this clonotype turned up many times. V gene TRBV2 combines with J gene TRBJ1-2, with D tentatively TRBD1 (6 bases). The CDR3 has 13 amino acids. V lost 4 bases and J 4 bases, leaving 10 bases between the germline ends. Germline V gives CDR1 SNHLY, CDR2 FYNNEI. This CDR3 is CASSGGGSYGYTF. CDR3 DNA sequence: TGTGCCAGCAGTGGAGGGGGATCCTATGGCTACACCTTC.

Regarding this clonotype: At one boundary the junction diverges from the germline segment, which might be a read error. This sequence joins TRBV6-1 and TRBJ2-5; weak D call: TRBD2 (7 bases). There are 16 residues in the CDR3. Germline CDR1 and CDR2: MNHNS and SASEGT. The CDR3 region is CASSEAQGRGGEAQYF. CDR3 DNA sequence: TGTGCCAGCAGTGAAGCGCAGGGGAGGGGCGGAGAGGCCCAGTACTTC.

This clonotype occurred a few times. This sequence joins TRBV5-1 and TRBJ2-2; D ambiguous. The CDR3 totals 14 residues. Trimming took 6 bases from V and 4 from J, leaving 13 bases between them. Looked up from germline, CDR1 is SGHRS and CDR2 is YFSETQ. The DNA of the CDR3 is TGCGCCAGCACGGAGACTTTGCTCACCGGGGAGCTGTTTTTT. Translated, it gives CASTETLLTGELFF.

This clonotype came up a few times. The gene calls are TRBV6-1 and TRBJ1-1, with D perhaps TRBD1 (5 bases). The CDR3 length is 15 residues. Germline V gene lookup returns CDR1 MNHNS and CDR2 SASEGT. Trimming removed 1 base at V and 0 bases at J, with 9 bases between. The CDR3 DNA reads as TGTGCCAGCAGTGAAGGGCCCAGGGTGAACACTGAAGCTTTCTTT. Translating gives CASSEGPRVNTEAFF.

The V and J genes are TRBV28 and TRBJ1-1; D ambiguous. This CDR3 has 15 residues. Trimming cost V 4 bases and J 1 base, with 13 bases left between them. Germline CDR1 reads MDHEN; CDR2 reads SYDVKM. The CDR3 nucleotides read TGTGCCAGCAGTTCGCTTGGTGACACGAACACTGAAGCTTTCTTT. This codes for CASSSLGDTNTEAFF.

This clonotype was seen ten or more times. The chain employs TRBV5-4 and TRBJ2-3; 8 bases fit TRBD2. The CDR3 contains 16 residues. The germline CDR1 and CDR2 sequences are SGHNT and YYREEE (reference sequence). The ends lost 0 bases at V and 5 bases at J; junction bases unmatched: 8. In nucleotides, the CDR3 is TGTGCCAGCAGCTTGGCCATGCGGGGGGCCCTAGATACGCAGTATTTT. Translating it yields CASSLAMRGALDTQYF.

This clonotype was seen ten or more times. CDR3 sequence (DNA): TGCAGTGCTAGCCGGGGGGAAAAACTGTTTTTT. This encodes CSASRGEKLFF. The gene calls are TRBV20-1 and TRBJ1-4; tentative D call: TRBD1 (5 bases). This CDR3 is 11 amino acids long. Germline V gene data show CDR1 as DFQATT and CDR2 as SNEGSKA (reference sequence). With 3 bases removed from V and 8 bases from J, the gap between germline ends came to 7 bases.

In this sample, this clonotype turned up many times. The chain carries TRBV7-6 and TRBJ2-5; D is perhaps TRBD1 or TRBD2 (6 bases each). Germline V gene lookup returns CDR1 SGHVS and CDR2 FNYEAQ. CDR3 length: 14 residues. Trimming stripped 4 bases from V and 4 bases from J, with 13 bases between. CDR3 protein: CASSSIGGRETQYF. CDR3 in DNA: TGTGCCAGCAGCTCCATAGGGGGGCGAGAGACCCAGTACTTC.